This T cell receptor beta chain was documented in a study of blood T cells in healthy people across ages. Findings and limits, study-wide: As naive T cell percentage varied, TCR beta diversity correlated strongly with it. There were more naive CD4+ cells and higher diversity in long-lived donors than in aged donors.

A J-beta primer mix and a sample-barcoded 5' primer were used in a second PCR of roughly 7 to 12 cycles. Carrying 12 random nucleotides, a template-switch adaptor labeled each individual cDNA molecule. TCRdb processed the 5' RACE reads anew with MiXCR; each CDR3 protein has one entry. The data contain about 970,000 distinct CDR3 sequences, approximately 50% of them seen just once; the ten biggest clones take up about a fifth. The CDR3 runs to 16 residues. CDR1 and CDR2 (germline): MGHRA, YSYEKL. Trimming left V 0 bases short and J 13 bases short, with 19 bases between. Remarks on this clonotype: Its antigen remains unidentified.

Total RNA extracted from each sample amounted to at least 6 micrograms. Sequenced sample: blood. The sequence derives from a woman aged 60 to 75 in good health. The chain employs TRBV4-1 and TRBJ1-6, with D unresolved. For the CDR3, the DNA is TGCGCCAGCAGCCAAGAGGGCGGATTACATGAAATGCCCCTCCACTTT. This encodes CASSQEGGLHEMPLHF.